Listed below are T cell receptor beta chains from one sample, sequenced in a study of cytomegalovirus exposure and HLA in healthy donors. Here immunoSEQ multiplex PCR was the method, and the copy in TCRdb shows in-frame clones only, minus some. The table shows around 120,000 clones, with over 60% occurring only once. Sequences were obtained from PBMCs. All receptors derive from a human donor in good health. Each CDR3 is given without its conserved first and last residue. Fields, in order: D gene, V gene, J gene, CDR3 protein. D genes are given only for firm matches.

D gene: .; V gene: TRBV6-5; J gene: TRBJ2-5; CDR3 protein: ASSSRQAQETQY
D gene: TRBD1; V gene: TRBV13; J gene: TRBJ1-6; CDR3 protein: ASSFWTGRSPLH
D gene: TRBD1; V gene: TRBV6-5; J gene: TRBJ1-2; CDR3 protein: ASSYTTGGLYGYT
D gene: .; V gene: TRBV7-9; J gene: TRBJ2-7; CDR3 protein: SSSRSDWGGNYEQY
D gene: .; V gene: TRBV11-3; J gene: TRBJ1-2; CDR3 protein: ASTTIVCT
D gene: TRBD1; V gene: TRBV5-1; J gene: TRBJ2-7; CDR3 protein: ASNTGTGAYEQY
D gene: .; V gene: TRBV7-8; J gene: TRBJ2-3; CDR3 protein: ASSPPPAGAADTQY
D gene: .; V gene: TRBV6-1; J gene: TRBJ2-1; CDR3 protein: ASSEASPYNEQF
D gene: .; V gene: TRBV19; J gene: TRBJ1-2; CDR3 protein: ASNGAGAPNYGYT
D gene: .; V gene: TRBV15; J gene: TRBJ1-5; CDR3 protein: ATSRGDRYSNQPQH
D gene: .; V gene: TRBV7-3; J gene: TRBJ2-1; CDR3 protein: ASSLSRDYEQF
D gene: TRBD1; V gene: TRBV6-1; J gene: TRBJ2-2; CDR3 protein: ASTKGTGGAGELF
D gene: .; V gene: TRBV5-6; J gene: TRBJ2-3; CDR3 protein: ASSAGWNTDTQY
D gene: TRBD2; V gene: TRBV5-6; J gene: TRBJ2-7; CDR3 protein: ASSLDGEYPGLADYEQY
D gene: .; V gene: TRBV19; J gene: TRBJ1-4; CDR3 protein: ASSEGGKLF
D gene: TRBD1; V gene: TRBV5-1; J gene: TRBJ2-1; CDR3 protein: ASSLDPRDRENKIDNEQF
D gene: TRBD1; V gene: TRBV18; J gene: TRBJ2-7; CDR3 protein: ASSPTGDEQY
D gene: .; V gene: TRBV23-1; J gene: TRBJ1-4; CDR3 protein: ASSHPGLF
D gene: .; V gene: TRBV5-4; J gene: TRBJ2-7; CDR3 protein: ASSLEATAEQY
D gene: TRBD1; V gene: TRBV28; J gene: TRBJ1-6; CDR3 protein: ASSIRGAGSSYNSPLH
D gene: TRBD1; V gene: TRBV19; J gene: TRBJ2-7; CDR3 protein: ASKDRGGSAEQY
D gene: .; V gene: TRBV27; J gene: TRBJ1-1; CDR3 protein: ASSLVSRMNTEAF